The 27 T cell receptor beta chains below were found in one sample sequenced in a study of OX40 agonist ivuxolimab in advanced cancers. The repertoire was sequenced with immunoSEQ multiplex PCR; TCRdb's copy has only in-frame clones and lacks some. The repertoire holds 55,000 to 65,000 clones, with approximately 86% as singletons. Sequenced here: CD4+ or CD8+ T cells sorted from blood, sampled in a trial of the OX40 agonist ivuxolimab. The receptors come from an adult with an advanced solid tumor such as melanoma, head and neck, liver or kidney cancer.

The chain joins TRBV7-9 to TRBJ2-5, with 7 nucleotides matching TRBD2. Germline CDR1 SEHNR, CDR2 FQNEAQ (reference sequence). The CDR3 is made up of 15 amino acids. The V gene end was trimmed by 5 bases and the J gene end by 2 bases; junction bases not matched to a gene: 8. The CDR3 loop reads CASSRAGSVQETQYF. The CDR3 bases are TGTGCCAGCAGCCGAGCGGGGAGCGTACAAGAGACCCAGTACTTC.

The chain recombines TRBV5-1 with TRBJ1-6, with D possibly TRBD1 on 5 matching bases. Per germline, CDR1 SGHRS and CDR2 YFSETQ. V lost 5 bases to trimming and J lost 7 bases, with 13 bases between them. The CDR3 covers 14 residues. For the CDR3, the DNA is TGCGCCAGCAGACAACAGGTGGGAAATTCACCCCTCCACTTT. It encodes CASRQQVGNSPLHF.

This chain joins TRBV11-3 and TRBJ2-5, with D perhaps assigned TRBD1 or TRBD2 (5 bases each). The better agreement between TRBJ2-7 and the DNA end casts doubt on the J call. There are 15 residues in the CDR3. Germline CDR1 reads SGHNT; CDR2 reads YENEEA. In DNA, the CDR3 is TGTGCCAGCAGCCAAGGGACGGGTACGACCTACGAGCAGTACTTC. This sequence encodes CASSQGTGTTYEQYF.

CDR3 region: CASRGAGLFF. In nucleotides, the CDR3 is TGTGCCAGCAGGGGGGCAGGGCTGTTTTTT. This chain uses TRBV6-1 with TRBJ1-4, with D tentatively TRBD1 (6 bases). This CDR3 has 10 residues. Germline values: CDR1 MNHNS, CDR2 SASEGT. Deletions cut 6 bases from V and 14 bases from J, with 10 bases between.

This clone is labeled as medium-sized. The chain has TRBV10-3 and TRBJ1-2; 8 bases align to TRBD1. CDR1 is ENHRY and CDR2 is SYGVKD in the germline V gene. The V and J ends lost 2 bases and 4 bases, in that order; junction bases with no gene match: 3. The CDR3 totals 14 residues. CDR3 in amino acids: CAISERGQGYGYTF. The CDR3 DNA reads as TGTGCCATCAGTGAGAGAGGACAGGGCTATGGCTACACCTTC.

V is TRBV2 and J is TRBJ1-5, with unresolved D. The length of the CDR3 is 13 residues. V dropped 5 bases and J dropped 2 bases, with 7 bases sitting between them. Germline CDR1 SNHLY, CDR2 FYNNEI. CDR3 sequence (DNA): TGTGCCAGCAGTTTTGAGGGCAATCAGCCCCAGCATTTT. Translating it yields CASSFEGNQPQHF. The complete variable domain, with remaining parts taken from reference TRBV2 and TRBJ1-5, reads EPEVTQTPSHQVTQMGQEVILRCVPISNHLYFYWYRQILGQKVEFLVSFYNNEISEKSEIFDDQFSVERPDGSNFTLKIRSTKLEDSAMYFCASSFEGNQPQHFGDGTRLSIL.

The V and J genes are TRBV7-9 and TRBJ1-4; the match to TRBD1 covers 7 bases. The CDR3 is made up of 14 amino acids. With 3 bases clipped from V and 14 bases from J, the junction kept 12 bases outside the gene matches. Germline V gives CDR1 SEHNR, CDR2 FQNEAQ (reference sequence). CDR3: CASSFGTAKGMLFF. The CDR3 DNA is TGTGCCAGCAGCTTTGGGACAGCCAAGGGGATGCTGTTTTTT.

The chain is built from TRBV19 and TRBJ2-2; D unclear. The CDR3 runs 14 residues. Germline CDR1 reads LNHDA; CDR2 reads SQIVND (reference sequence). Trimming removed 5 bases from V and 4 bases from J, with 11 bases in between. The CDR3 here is CASSPWMGTGELFF. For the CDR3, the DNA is TGTGCCAGTAGTCCCTGGATGGGCACCGGGGAGCTGTTTTTT.

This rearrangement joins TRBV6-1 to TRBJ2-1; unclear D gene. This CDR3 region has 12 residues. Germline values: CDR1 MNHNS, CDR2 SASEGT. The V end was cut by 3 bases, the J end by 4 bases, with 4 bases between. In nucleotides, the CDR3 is TGTGCCAGCAGTGATTGGTACAATGAGCAGTTCTTC. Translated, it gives CASSDWYNEQFF.

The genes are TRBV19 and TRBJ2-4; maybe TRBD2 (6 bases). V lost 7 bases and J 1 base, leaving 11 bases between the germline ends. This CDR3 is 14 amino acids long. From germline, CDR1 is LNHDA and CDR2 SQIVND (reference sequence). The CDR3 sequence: CASKEEGAKNIQYF. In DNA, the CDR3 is TGTGCCAGTAAGGAGGAGGGGGCCAAAAACATTCAGTACTTC. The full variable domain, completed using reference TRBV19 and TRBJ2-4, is DGGITQSPKYLFRKEGQNVTLSCEQNLNHDAMYWYRQDPGQGLRLIYYSQIVNDFQKGDIAEGYSVSREKKESFPLTVTSAQKNPTAFYLCASKEEGAKNIQYFGAGTRLSVL.

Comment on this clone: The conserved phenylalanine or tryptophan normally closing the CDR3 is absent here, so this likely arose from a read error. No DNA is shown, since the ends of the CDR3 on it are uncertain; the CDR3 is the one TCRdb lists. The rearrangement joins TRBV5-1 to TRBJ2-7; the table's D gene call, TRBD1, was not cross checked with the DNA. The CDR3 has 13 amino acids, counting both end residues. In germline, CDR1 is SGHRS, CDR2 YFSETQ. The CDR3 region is CASSLVGAGPAPP.

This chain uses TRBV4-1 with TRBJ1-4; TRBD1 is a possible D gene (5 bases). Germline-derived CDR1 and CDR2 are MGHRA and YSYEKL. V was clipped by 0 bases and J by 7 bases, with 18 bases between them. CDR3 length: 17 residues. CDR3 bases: TGCGCCAGCAGCCAAGAGATTTCCGTTGGGGGTAGTGAAAAACTGTTTTTT. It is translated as CASSQEISVGGSEKLFF.

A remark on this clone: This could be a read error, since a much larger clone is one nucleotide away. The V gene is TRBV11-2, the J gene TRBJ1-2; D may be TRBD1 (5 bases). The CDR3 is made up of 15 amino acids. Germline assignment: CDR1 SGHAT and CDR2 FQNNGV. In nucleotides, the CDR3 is TGTGCCAGCAGCTTAGGGAAGGGAGGGGACTATGGCTACATCTTC. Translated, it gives CASSLGKGGDYGYIF.

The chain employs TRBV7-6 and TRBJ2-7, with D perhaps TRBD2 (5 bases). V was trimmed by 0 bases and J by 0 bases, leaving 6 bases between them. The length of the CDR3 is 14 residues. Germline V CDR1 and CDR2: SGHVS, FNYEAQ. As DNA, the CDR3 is TGTGCCAGCAGCTTAGCAGGGAGCTCCTACGAGCAGTACTTC. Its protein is CASSLAGSSYEQYF.

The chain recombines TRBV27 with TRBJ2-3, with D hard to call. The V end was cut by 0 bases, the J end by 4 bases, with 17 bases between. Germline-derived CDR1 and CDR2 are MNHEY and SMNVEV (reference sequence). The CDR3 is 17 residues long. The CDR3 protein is CASSLSPGRRVPDTQYF. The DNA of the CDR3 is TGTGCCAGCAGTTTATCGCCCGGACGGCGAGTCCCAGATACGCAGTATTTT.

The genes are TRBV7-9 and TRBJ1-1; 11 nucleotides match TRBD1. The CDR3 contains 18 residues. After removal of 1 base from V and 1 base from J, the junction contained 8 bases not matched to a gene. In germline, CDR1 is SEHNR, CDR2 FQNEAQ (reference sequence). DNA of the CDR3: TGTGCCAGCAGCTTAGGGAGGACAGGGGGCATTTCGAACACTGAAGCTTTCTTT. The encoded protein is CASSLGRTGGISNTEAFF.

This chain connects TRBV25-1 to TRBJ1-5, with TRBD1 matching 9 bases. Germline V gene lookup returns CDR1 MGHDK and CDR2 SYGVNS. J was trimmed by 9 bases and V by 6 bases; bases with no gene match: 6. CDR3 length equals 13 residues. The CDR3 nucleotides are TGTGCCAGCAGGGGACAGGGACTGGGGCCCCAGCATTTT. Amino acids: CASRGQGLGPQHF.

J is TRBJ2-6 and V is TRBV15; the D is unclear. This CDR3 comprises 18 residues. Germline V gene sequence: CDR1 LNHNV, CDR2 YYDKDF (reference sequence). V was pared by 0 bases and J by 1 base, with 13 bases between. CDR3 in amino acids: CATSRDTGTRSGANVLTF. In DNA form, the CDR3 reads TGTGCCACCAGCAGAGATACTGGAACAAGATCTGGGGCCAACGTCCTGACTTTC.

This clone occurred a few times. Here the CDR3 DNA reads TGCGCCAGCAGCTTGGGGCAGGGAATTCCAAATGAAAAACTGTTTTTT. This gives the protein CASSLGQGIPNEKLFF. The V gene is TRBV5-1, the J gene TRBJ1-4; a weak D match, TRBD1 (5 bases). The CDR3 is made up of 16 amino acids. The germline V and J ends were trimmed by 0 bases and 5 bases, with 14 bases remaining between them. Germline values: CDR1 SGHRS, CDR2 YFSETQ.

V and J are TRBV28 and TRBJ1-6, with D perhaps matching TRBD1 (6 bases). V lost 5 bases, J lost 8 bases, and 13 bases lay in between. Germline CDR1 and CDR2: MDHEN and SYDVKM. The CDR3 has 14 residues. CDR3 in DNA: TGTGCCAGCAGTACTCATGGGGGCCATTCACCCCTCCACTTT. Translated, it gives CASSTHGGHSPLHF.

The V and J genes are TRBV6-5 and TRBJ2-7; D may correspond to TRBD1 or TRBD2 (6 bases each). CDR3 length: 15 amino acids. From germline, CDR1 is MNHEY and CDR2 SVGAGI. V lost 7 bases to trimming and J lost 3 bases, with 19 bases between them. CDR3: CASTPTAGHNYEQYF. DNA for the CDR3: TGTGCCAGCACCCCAACCGCGGGACATAACTACGAGCAGTACTTC.

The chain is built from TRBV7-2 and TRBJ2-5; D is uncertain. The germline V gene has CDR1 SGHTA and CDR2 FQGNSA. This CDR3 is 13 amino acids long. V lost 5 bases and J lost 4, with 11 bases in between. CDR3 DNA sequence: TGTGCCAGCAGCCTAAACTACGGAGAGACCCAGTACTTC. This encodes CASSLNYGETQYF.

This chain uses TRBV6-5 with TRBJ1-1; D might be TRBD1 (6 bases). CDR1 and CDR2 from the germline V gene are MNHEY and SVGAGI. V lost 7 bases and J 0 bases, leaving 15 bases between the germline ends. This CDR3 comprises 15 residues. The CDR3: CASMKQGRMNTEAFF. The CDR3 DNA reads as TGTGCCAGCATGAAACAGGGTCGTATGAACACTGAAGCTTTCTTT.

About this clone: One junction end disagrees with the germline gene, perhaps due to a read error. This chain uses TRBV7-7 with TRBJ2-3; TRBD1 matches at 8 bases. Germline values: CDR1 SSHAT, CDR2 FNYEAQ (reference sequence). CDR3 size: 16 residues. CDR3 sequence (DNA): TGTGCTAGCAGCAACCGGGCAGGGGGCATGCCAGATACGCAGTATTTT. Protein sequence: CASSNRAGGMPDTQYF. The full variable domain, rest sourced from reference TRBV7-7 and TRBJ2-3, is GAGVSQSPRYKVTKRGQDVTLRCDPISSHATLYWYQQALGQGPEFLTYFNYEAQPDKSGLPSDRFSAERPEGSISTLTIQRTEQRDSAMYRCASSNRAGGMPDTQYFGPGTRLTVL.

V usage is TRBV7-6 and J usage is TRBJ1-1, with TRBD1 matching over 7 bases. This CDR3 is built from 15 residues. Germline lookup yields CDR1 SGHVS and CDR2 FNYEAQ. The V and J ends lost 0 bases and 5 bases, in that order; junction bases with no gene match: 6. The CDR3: CASSLAVGRGTEAFF. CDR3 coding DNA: TGTGCCAGCAGCTTAGCGGTGGGCAGGGGGACTGAAGCTTTCTTT.

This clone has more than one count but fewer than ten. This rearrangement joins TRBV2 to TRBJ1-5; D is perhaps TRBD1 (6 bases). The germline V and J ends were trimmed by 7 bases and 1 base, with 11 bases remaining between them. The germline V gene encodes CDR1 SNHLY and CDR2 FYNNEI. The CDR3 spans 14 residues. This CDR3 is CASTKGGSNQPQHF. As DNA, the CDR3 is TGTGCCAGCACTAAAGGGGGGAGCAATCAGCCCCAGCATTTT.

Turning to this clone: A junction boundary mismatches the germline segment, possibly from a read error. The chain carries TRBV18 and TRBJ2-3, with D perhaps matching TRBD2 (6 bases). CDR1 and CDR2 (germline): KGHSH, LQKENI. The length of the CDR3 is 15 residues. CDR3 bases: TGTGCCAGCTCGCCACAGGTGGGGGGTACAGATACGCAGTATTTT. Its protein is CASSPQVGGTDTQYF.